This TCR beta chain was retrieved from a study of blood T cell repertoires in COVID-19. The repertoire was sequenced with immunoSEQ multiplex PCR; TCRdb's copy has only in-frame clones and lacks some. The sample has about 160,000 clones, more than 65% seen once. The trim removed 6 bases at V and 7 bases at J, leaving 4 bases unmatched. This CDR3 is 13 amino acids long. The germline CDR1 and CDR2 sequences are MGHDK and SYGVNS. The clonotype comes from a woman between 40 and 55 years old with acute COVID-19. The V call is TRBV25-1, the J call TRBJ1-4, with 8 bases that match TRBD1. The sample comprised PBMCs or T cells enriched from blood (not recorded which). CDR3 nucleotides: TGTGCCAGCAGCGGGACAGGAGTTGAAAAACTGTTTTTT. Its protein product is CASSGTGVEKLFF.